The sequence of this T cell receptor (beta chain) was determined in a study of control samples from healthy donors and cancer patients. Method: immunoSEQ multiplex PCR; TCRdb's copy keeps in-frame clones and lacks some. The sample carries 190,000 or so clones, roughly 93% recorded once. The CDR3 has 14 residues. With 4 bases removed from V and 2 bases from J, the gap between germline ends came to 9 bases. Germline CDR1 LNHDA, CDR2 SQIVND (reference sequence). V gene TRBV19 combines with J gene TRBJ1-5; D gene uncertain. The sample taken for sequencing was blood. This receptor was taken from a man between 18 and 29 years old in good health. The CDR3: CASSNQARNQPQHF. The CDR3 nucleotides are TGTGCCAGTAGTAACCAAGCCCGCAATCAGCCCCAGCATTTT.